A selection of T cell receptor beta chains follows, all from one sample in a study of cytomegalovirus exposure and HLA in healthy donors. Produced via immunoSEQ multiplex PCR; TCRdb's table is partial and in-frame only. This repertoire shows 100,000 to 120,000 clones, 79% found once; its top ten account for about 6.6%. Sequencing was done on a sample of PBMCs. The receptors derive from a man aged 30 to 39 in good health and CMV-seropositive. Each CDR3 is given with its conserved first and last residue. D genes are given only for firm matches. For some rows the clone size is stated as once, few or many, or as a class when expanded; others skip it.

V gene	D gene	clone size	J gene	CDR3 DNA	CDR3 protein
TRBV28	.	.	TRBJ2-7	TGTGCCAGCACCCGGAGGGGTGAGCAGTACTTC	CASTRRGEQYF
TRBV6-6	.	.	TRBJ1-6	TGTGCCAGCAGTCCCCCTGAGCGGGGGGCTAATTCACCCCTCCACTTT	CASSPPERGANSPLHF
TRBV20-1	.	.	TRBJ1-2	TGCAGTGCTAGTGTCGGCTATGGCTACACCTTC	CSASVGYGYTF
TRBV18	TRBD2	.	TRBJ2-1	TGTGCCAGCTCACCCGGGACTAACAATGAGCAGTTCTTC	CASSPGTNNEQFF
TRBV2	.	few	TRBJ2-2	TGTGCCAGCATGGGGACTGAACCGTTTTTT	CASMGTEPFF
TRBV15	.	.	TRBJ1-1	TGTGCCACCAGCAGGACCGGACAGTCTTCGAACACTGAAGCTTTCTTT	CATSRTGQSSNTEAFF
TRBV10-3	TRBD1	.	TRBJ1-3	TGTGCCATCAGGGCATTACAGGGGATTACTGGAAACACCATATATTTT	CAIRALQGITGNTIYF
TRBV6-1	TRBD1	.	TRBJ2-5	TGTGCCAGCAGTGGGACAGGGGGAAAAGAGACCCAGTACTTC	CASSGTGGKETQYF
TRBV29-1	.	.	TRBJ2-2	TGCAGCGTTTTTGATGAGGGTTCGAACGGGGAGCTGTTTTTT	CSVFDEGSNGELFF
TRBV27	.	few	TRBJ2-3	TGTGCCAGCAGCCCCCTTTTAGCCTCTAGCACAGATACGCAGTATTTT	CASSPLLASSTDTQYF
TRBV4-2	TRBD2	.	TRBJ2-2	TGTGCCAGCAGCCCACTAGCGGGGGATCCCCCCGGGGAGCTGTTTTTT	CASSPLAGDPPGELFF
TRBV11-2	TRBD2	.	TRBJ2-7	TGTGCCAGCAGCTTCCCGGGACTAGGGGTGTACGAGCAGTACTTC	CASSFPGLGVYEQYF
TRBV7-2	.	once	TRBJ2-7	TGTGCCAGCAGCCCCGTCGAGGGAGGGGACACCTACGAGCAGTACTTC	CASSPVEGGDTYEQYF
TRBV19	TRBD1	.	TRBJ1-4	TGTGCCAGTAGTAATCCGGGACAGGGGACTGAAAAACTGTTTTTT	CASSNPGQGTEKLFF
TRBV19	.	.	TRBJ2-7	TGTGCCAGTAGTCCCCCCTCGGCGGGGAACTACGAGCAGTACTTC	CASSPPSAGNYEQYF
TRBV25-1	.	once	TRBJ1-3	TGTGCCAGCAGTGAATTATCCGGAAACACCATATATTTT	CASSELSGNTIYF
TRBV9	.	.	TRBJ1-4	TGTGCCAGCAGCGTCCAAGGGGCTCTTAATGAAAAACTGTTTTTT	CASSVQGALNEKLFF
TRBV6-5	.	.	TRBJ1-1	TGTGCCAGCAGAATACAGGGACACACTGAAGCTTTCTTT	CASRIQGHTEAFF
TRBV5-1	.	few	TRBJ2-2	TGCGCCAGCAGCTCGCTGGGGGGAGCCGGGGAGCTGTTTTTT	CASSSLGGAGELFF
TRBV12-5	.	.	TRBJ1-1	TGTGCTAGTGGCCCCCCCAACAGGAACACTGAAGCTTTCTTT	CASGPPNRNTEAFF
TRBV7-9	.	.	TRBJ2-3	TGTGCCAGCGTACCGGGACTCAATTTT	CASVPGLNF
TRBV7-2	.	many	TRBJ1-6	TGTGCCAGCAGCTTTAGCAGACGGAATAATTCACCCCTCCACTTT	CASSFSRRNNSPLHF
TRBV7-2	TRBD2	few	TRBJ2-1	TGTGCCAGCAGCTTAGAATCCGGACTAGCAGACAATGAGCAGTTCTTC	CASSLESGLADNEQFF
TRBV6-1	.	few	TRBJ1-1	TGTGCCAGCAGTGAGATGGCGAACACTGAAGCTTTCTTT	CASSEMANTEAFF
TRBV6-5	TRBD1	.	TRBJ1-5	TGTGCCAGCAGTAGGGACAGACATCATCAGCCCCAGCATTTT	CASSRDRHHQPQHF
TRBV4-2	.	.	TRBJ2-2	TGTGCCAGCAGCCAAGAGGCGGGTCCGGACACCGGGGAGCTGTTTTTT	CASSQEAGPDTGELFF
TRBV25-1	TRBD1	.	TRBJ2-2	TGTGCCAGCAGTGACGAGACAGGGGGCGCGTCCCACACCGGGGAGCTGTTTTTT	CASSDETGGASHTGELFF
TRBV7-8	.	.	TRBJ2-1	TGTGCCAGCAGCTTAGGTAATCGTGAGCAGTTCTTC	CASSLGNREQFF
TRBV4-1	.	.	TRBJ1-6	TGCGCCAGCAGCCTCCAACTACCGCGGGCAAAGAATTCACCCCTCCACTTT	CASSLQLPRAKNSPLHF
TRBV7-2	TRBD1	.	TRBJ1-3	TGTGCCAGCAGCTTTTCGGACAGGGATCCTGGGTCCGGAAACACCATATATTTT	CASSFSDRDPGSGNTIYF
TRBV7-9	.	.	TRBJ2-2	TGTGCCAGCAGCTTAGAGGGAGAGACCGGGGAGCTGTTTTTT	CASSLEGETGELFF
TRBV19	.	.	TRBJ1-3	TGTGCCGGAGCCGGGACTCATGGAAACACCATATATTTT	CAGAGTHGNTIYF
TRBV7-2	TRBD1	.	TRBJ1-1	TGTGCCAGCAGCTACGACAGGGATTGGGCTGAAGCTTTCTTT	CASSYDRDWAEAFF
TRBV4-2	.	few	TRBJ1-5	TGTGCCAGCAGCCAGATAACAGGGAATTACAATCAGCCCCAGCATTTT	CASSQITGNYNQPQHF
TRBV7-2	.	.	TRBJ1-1	TGTGCCAGCAGCCCGGGGGGGGCCGGTGGAGCTTTCTTT	CASSPGGAGGAFF
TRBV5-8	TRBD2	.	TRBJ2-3	TGTGCCAGCAGCCGGGGACTAGCGAGCACTAGCACAGATACGCAGTATTTT	CASSRGLASTSTDTQYF
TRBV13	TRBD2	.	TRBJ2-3	TGTGCCAGCACCTCGAAGAGCGGGGGGGCCGCGGATACGCAGTATTTT	CASTSKSGGAADTQYF
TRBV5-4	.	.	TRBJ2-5	TGTGCCAGCAGCTTGGACAGACAGACCCAGTACTTC	CASSLDRQTQYF
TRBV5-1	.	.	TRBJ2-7	TGCGCCAGCCAATCCAGGACAGCATTTCCCTCCGCGCAGTACTTC	CASQSRTAFPSAQYF
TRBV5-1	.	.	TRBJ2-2	TGCGCCAGCAGCCTGGGACAACCCGGGGAGCTGTTTTTT	CASSLGQPGELFF
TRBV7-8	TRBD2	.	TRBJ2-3	TGTGCCAGCAGCCCTACTAGCGGGGGGGCTAGCACAGATACGCAGTATTTT	CASSPTSGGASTDTQYF
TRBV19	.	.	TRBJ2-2	TGTGCCAGTAGTCAGGGTGGCGGGGAGCTGTTTTTT	CASSQGGGELFF
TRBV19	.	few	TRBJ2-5	TGTGCCAGTAGTATTCTTGGTACAGGTGGGGAGACCCAGTACTTC	CASSILGTGGETQYF
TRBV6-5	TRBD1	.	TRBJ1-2	TGTGCCAGCAGTGACCGGGACAGGGTTACCGGCTACACCTTC	CASSDRDRVTGYTF
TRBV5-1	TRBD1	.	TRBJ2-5	TGCGCCAGCAGCTTTCAGGGGGATCGGCAAGAGACCCAGTACTTC	CASSFQGDRQETQYF
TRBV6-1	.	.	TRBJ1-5	TGTGCCAGCAGTGCTTATAAAACCGCGAAAATCGGGAATCAGCCCCAGCATTTT	CASSAYKTAKIGNQPQHF
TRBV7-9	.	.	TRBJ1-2	TGTGCCAGCAGCCCGACCGGGCCAGGGGAGCCAAATGGCTACACCTTC	CASSPTGPGEPNGYTF
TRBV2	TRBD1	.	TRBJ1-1	TGTGCCAGCAGCCTTGAAGGGGGCAGGGACACTGAAGCTTTCTTT	CASSLEGGRDTEAFF
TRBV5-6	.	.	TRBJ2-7	TGTGCCAGCAGCTTGCTACGTGGGGCGTACGAGCAGTACTTC	CASSLLRGAYEQYF
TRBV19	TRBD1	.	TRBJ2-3	TGTGCCAGTAGTATAGACAGGGGGGATACGCAGTATTTT	CASSIDRGDTQYF
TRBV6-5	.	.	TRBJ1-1	TGTGCCAGCGGAACTATACTCGAAGCTTTCTTT	CASGTILEAFF
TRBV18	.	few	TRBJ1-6	TGTGCCAGCTCACCAACAGGGTGGAATTCACCCCTCCACTTT	CASSPTGWNSPLHF
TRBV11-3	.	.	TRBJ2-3	TGTGCCAGCAGCTTAGAGTCCAGGGGCTTAGATACGCAGTATTTT	CASSLESRGLDTQYF